This T cell receptor (beta chain) stems from a study of blood T cell repertoires in COVID-19. Study as a whole: The study drew acute and convalescent COVID-19 samples from the United States, Italy and Spain.

Germline CDR1 is KGHSH and CDR2 is LQKENI. This CDR3 spans 15 amino acids. Trimming cost V 3 bases and J 4 bases, with 15 bases left between them. Sequencing used immunoSEQ multiplex PCR; TCRdb keeps in-frame clones, though not all of them. The table includes about 70,000 clones, roughly 70% detected once. Input material: peripheral blood. The chain joins TRBV18 to TRBJ1-2, with D tentatively TRBD1 (6 bases). The TCR originated in a man aged 65 to 79 with acute or convalescent COVID-19. DNA for the CDR3: TGTGCCAGCTCACCCTCGACAGGCGGTTCCTATGGCTACACCTTC. It specifies CASSPSTGGSYGYTF.